This entry describes one T cell receptor (beta chain). Original analysis: Quantification of nucleated cells was approximated via reference gene primer amplification. Measured with immunoSEQ multiplex PCR; TCRdb has only the in-frame clones, and not every one. V and J calls and clone size follow that table, whereas D and trimming were derived from the DNA. The repertoire holds some 80,000 clones, with more than 80% as singletons. The V gene lost 11 bases and the J gene lost 2 bases, with 22 bases spanning the gap. This CDR3 spans 16 amino acids. CDR1 is SGHVS, CDR2 FNYEAQ, per germline. This record belongs to a study of blood T cell repertoires in COVID-19. Study-wide background: The origin of the acute and convalescent COVID-19 samples was the United States, Italy and Spain. Sources were T cells, B-cell-depleted T cells, or PBMCs; the material itself was cDNA or gDNA.

Source material: peripheral blood. The sequence came from an elderly woman with acute or convalescent COVID-19. This chain links TRBV7-6 with TRBJ1-5; D gene ambiguous. The DNA for the CDR3 is TGTGCCGAAAGGAGGATTTCGAGTAGTGGCAATCAGCCCCAGCATTTT. Translating gives CAERRISSSGNQPQHF. The variable domain in full, completed from reference TRBV7-6 and TRBJ1-5, reads GAGVSQSPRYKVTKRGQDVALRCDPISGHVSLYWYRQALGQGPEFLTYFNYEAQQDKSGLPNDRFSAERPEGSISTLTIQRTEQRDSAMYRCAERRISSSGNQPQHFGDGTRLSIL.